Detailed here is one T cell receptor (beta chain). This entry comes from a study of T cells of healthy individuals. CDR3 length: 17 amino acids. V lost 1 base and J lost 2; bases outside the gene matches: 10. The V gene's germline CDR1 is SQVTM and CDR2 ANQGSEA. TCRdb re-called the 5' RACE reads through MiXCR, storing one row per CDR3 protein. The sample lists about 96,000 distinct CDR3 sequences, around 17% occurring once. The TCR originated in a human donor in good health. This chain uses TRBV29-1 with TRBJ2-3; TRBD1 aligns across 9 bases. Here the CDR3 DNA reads TGCAGCGTTGAAGGTAGAAGGACAGGGGCTTCCACAGATACGCAGTATTTT. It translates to CSVEGRRTGASTDTQYF.